Included here is one TCR beta chain sequence, with context. Antigen unknown. The record originates from a study of tumor-infiltrating lymphocytes in primary liver carcinoma. Study in general: Treatment of the patients' primary liver carcinoma consisted of surgical resection.

For blood RNA, unsorted whole blood served as the source, and germline DNA was extracted too. Chronic HBV infection was present in the patients, who were treatment-naive. Before surgery, 3.5 to 4.5 milliliters of EDTA blood were taken. Germline-derived CDR1 and CDR2 are SGHRS and YFSETQ. The CDR3 contains 14 residues. V shed 4 bases, J shed 1 base, and the junction held 4 bases outside the gene matches. Making TCR beta cDNA involved roughly 500 ng total RNA and a constant-region primer. Libraries of TCR beta came from three nested multiplex PCR rounds with slightly modified ARM-PCR. TRBV1-TRBV30 forward primers paired with a C-beta reverse primer drove the first two PCR rounds, about 9 cycles each. One entry per CDR3 protein results from TCRdb running MiXCR on the multiplex PCR reads. This sample has 250,000 to 350,000 distinct CDR3 sequences, with about 50% found just once. Points from the study as a whole: Whereas tumor region pairs overlapped more, tumor-adjacent and tumor-blood pairs overlapped less.

This TCR derives from a woman between 25 and 40 years old with primary liver carcinoma and hepatitis B virus infection. This sequence joins TRBV5-1 and TRBJ2-5; 7 positions match TRBD2. The sequenced material came from peripheral blood. The CDR3 reads CASSKGGVQETQYF. In nucleotides, the CDR3 is TGCGCCAGCAGCAAGGGAGGGGTCCAAGAGACCCAGTACTTC.